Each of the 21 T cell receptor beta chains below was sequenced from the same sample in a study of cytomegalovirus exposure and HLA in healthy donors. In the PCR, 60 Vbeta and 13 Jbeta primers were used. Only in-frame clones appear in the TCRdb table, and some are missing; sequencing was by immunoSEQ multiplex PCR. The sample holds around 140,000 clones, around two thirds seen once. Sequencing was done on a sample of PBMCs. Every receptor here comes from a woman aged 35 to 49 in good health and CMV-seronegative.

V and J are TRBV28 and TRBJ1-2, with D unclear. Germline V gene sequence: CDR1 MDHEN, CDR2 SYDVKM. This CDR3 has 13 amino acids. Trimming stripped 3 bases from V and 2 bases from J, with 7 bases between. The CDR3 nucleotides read TGTGCCAGCAGTTTCACAGCAAACTATGGCTACACCTTC. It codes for CASSFTANYGYTF.

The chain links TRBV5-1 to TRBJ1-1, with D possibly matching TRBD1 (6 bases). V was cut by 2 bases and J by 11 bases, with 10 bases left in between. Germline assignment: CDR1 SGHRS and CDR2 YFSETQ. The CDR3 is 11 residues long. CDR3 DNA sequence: TGCGCCAGCAGCTTACAGGGCAAGGCTTTCTTT. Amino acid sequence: CASSLQGKAFF.

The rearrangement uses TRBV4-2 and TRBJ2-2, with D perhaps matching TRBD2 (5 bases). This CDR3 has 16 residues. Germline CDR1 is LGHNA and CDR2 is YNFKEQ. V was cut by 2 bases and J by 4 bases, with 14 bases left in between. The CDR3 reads CASSQNPGVGTGELFF. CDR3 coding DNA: TGTGCCAGCAGCCAAAATCCCGGGGTTGGCACCGGGGAGCTGTTTTTT.

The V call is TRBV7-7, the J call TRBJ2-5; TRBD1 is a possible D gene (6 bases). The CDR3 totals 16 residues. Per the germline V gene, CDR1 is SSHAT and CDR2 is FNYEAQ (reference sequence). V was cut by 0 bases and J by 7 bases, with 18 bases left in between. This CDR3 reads CASSLAGSRGGATQYF. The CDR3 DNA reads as TGTGCCAGCAGCTTAGCGGGTTCCAGGGGCGGTGCGACCCAGTACTTC.

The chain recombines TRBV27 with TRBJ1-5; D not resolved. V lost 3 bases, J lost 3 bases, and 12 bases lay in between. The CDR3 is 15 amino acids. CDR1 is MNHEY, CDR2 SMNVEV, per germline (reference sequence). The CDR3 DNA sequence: TGTGCCAGCAGTTTTGGAGGTATGAACAATCAGCCCCAGCATTTT. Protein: CASSFGGMNNQPQHF.

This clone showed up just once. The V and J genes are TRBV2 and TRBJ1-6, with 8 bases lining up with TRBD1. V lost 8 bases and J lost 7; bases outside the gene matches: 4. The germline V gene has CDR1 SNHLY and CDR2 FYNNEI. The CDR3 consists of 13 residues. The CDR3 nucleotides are TGTGCCAGCGGAGACAGGGGAAATTCACCCCTCCACTTT. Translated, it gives CASGDRGNSPLHF.

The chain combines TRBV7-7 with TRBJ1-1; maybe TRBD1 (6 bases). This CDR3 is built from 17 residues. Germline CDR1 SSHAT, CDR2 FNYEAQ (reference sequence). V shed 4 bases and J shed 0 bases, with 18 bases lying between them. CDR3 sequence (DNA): TGTGCCAGCAGCTGTTCAGGGGAATCTAGCCTGAACACTGAAGCTTTCTTT. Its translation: CASSCSGESSLNTEAFF.

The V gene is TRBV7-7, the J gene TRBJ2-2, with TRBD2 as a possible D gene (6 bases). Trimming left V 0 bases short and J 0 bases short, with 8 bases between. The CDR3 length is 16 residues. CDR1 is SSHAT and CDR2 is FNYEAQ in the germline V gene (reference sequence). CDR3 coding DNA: TGTGCCAGCAGCTTAGCGGCTAGCGCGAACACCGGGGAGCTGTTTTTT. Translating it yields CASSLAASANTGELFF.

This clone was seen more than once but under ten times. CDR3 nucleotide sequence: TGTGCCAGCATAGGGGGGGTTGGAAGGGAGCTGTTTTTT. It is translated as CASIGGVGRELFF. The chain has TRBV6-6 and TRBJ2-2; D perhaps matches TRBD2 (7 bases). V gave up 7 bases and J gave up 9 bases, with 15 bases separating them. Germline lookup yields CDR1 MNHNY and CDR2 SVGAGI (reference sequence). This CDR3 region has 13 residues.

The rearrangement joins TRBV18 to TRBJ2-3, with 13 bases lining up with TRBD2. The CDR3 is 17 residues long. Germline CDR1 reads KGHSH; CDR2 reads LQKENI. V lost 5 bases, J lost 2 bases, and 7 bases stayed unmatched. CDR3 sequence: CASSTRTSGGSTDTQYF. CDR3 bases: TGTGCCAGCTCAACCCGGACTAGCGGGGGCTCCACAGATACGCAGTATTTT.

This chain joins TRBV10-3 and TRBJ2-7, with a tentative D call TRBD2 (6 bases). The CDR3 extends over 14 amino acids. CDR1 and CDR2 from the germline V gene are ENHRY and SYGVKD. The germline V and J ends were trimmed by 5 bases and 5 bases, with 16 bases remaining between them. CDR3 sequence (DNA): TGTGCCATCAGTTGGGGGGTTGGGGGAGACGAGCAGTACTTC. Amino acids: CAISWGVGGDEQYF.

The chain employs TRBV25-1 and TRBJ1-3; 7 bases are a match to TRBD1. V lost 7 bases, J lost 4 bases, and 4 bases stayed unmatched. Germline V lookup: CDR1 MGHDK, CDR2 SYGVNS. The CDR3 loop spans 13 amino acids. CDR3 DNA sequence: TGTGCCAGCAAAAAGGGGGCCGGAAACACCATATATTTT. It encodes CASKKGAGNTIYF. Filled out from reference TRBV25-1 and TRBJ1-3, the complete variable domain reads EADIYQTPRYLVIGTGKKITLECSQTMGHDKMYWYQQDPGMELHLIHYSYGVNSTEKGDLSSESTVSRIRTEHFPLTLESARPSHTSQYLCASKKGAGNTIYFGEGSWLTVV.

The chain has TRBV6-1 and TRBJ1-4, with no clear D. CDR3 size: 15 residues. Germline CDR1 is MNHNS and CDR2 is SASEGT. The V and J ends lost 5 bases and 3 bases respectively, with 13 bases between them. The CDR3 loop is CASSPERWANEKLFF. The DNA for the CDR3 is TGTGCCAGCAGTCCCGAGCGGTGGGCTAATGAAAAACTGTTTTTT.

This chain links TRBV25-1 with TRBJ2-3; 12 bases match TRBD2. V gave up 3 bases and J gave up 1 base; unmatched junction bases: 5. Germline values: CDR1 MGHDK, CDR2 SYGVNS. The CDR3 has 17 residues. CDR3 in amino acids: CASSEGRLAGGTDTQYF. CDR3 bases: TGTGCCAGCAGTGAGGGGAGACTAGCGGGGGGCACAGATACGCAGTATTTT.

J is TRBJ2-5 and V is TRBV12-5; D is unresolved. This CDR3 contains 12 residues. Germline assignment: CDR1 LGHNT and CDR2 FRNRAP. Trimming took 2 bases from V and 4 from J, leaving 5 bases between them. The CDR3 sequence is CASGLRGETQYF. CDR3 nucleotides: TGTGCTAGTGGTTTGAGAGGAGAGACCCAGTACTTC.

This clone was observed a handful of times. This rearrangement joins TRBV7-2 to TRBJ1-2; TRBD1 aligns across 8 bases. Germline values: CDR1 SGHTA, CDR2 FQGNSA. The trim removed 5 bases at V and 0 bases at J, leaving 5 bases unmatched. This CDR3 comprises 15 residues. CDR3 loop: CASSSPDRANYGYTF. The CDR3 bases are TGTGCCAGCAGCAGCCCGGACAGGGCTAACTATGGCTACACCTTC.

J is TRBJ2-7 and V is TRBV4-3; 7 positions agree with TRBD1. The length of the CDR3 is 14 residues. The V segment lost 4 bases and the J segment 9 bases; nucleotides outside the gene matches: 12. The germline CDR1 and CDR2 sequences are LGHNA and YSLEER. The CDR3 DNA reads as TGCGCCAGCAGCCCCAGACAGGGTCCCGACCGGCAGTACTTC. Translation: CASSPRQGPDRQYF.

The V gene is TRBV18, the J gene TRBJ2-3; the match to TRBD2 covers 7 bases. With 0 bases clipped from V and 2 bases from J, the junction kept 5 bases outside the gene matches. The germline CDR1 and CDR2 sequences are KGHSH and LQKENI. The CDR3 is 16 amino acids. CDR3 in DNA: TGTGCCAGCTCACCACCCGAGGGGAGGGCCACAGATACGCAGTATTTT. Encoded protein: CASSPPEGRATDTQYF.

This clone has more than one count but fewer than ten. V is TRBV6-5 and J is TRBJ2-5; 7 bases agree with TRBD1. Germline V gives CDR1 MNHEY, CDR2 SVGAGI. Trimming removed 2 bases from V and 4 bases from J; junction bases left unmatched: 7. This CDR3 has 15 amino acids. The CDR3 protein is CASSYGGRGRETQYF. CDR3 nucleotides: TGTGCCAGCAGTTACGGCGGAAGGGGGCGAGAGACCCAGTACTTC.

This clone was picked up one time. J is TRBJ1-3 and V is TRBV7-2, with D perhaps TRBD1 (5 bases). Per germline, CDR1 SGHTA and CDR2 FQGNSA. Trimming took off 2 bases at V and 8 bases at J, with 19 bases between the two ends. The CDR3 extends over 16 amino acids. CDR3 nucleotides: TGTGCCAGCAGCTTAAGAGGCAGGGCGAATCAGGACACCATATATTTT. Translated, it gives CASSLRGRANQDTIYF.

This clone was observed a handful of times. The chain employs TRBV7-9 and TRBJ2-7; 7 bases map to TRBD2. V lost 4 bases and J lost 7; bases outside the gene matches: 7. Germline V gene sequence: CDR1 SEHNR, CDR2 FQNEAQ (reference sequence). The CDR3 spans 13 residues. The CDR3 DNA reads TGTGCCAGCAGCTACACTAGCGCGAGGGAGCAGTACTTC. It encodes CASSYTSAREQYF.